The 25 T cell receptor beta chains below were found in one sample sequenced in a study of early T cells in non-severe SARS-CoV-2 infection. One entry per CDR3 protein, called by TCRdb with MiXCR from the 5' RACE reads. The data show 65,000 to 85,000 distinct CDR3 sequences, roughly 13% seen once. The sequencing sample was made of whole blood. The receptors stem from an adult who was a healthcare worker with PCR-confirmed SARS-CoV-2 infection or an uninfected control (not recorded which).

In this sample, this clonotype turned up a few times. V is TRBV7-2 and J is TRBJ1-2; D is unresolved. With 6 bases removed from V and 1 base from J, the gap between germline ends came to 15 bases. Germline-derived CDR1 and CDR2 are SGHTA and FQGNSA. The CDR3 has 15 amino acids. The CDR3 region has the DNA TGTGCCAGCAGTATTCGCGCTTCCCTTAACTATGGCTACACCTTC. The encoded protein is CASSIRASLNYGYTF.

This chain connects TRBV29-1 to TRBJ2-1; 8 nucleotides agree with TRBD2. V was pared by 7 bases and J by 7 bases, with 3 bases of the junction left unmatched. This CDR3 comprises 11 residues. Germline V gene data show CDR1 as SQVTM and CDR2 as ANQGSEA. CDR3 nucleotides: TGCAGCGGAGTAGCGGGGAATGAGCAGTTCTTC. Protein: CSGVAGNEQFF.

This clonotype was counted a few times. The CDR3 reads CSARGTGSTGELFF. CDR3 in DNA: TGCAGTGCTAGAGGGACAGGGTCCACCGGGGAGCTGTTTTTT. The chain recombines TRBV20-1 with TRBJ2-2, with 8 bases identical to TRBD1. Trimming took 1 base from V and 4 from J; bases not matched to a gene: 2. CDR3 size: 14 residues. In germline, CDR1 is DFQATT, CDR2 SNEGSKA (reference sequence).

In its sample, this clonotype was seen a few times. The CDR3 sequence is CSVGTGGDTEAFF. The CDR3 DNA sequence: TGCAGCGTGGGCACAGGGGGAGACACTGAAGCTTTCTTT. The chain has TRBV29-1 and TRBJ1-1; TRBD1 matches at 8 bases. The CDR3 runs to 13 residues. Germline CDR1 and CDR2: SQVTM and ANQGSEA. The junction had 6 bases not matched to a gene; V was cut back by 6 bases and J by 3 bases.

The table lists this clonotype with a few counts. The rearrangement links TRBV12-3 or TRBV12-4 to TRBJ1-2; D is uncertain. The V end lost 2 bases, the J end lost 4 bases, and 8 bases lay between the germline ends. This CDR3 has 13 amino acids. CDR3 in DNA: TGTGCCAGCAGTTTATCACAGATCTATGGCTACACCTTC. Its protein product is CASSLSQIYGYTF.

This clonotype was observed at least ten times. The chain combines TRBV10-3 with TRBJ2-1; TRBD2 agrees at 9 bases. V was pared by 2 bases and J by 6 bases, with 5 bases of the junction left unmatched. The germline V gene has CDR1 ENHRY and CDR2 SYGVKD. The CDR3 runs 15 residues. The CDR3 sequence is CAISEGGRVINEQFF. In DNA form, the CDR3 reads TGTGCCATCAGTGAGGGCGGGAGGGTTATCAATGAGCAGTTCTTC.

This clonotype was detected a few times. The chain recombines TRBV6-6 with TRBJ2-1, with TRBD1 identical over 8 bases. The V segment lost 4 bases and the J segment 5 bases; nucleotides outside the gene matches: 10. Germline CDR1 reads MNHNY; CDR2 reads SVGAGI (reference sequence). This CDR3 has 16 residues. The CDR3 is CASSSLQGETDNEQFF. In DNA, the CDR3 is TGTGCCAGCAGTTCCCTACAGGGGGAAACGGACAATGAGCAGTTCTTC.

This chain connects TRBV12-3 or TRBV12-4 to TRBJ2-4, with a weak D call TRBD2 (5 bases). This CDR3 region has 15 residues. V shed 2 bases and J shed 0 bases, with 8 bases lying between them. The CDR3: CASSLRGLAKNIQYF. In DNA, the CDR3 is TGTGCCAGCAGTTTACGGGGTTTAGCCAAAAACATTCAGTACTTC.

This chain joins TRBV20-1 and TRBJ2-1, with D hard to call. The V end lost 3 bases, the J end lost 2 bases, and 8 bases lay between the germline ends. The CDR3 contains 13 residues. The V gene's germline CDR1 is DFQATT and CDR2 SNEGSKA (reference sequence). CDR3 region: CSARSPAYNEQFF. The CDR3 DNA reads as TGCAGTGCTAGGTCTCCCGCCTACAATGAGCAGTTCTTC.

In this sample, this clonotype turned up a few times. This rearrangement joins TRBV12-3 or TRBV12-4 to TRBJ2-3; no reliable D call. CDR3 length: 11 amino acids. V was clipped by 6 bases and J by 5 bases, with 6 bases between them. CDR3 sequence reads: CASRSGDTQYF. For the CDR3, the DNA is TGTGCCAGCAGATCAGGAGATACGCAGTATTTT.

This chain links TRBV19 with TRBJ2-7, with 8 bases identical to TRBD1. Unmatched junction bases numbered 3, after V lost 5 bases and J lost 3 bases. Germline V gene sequence: CDR1 LNHDA, CDR2 SQIVND (reference sequence). The CDR3 has 13 residues. In DNA form, the CDR3 reads TGTGCCAGTAGTGCACAGGGGGTCTACGAGCAGTACTTC. Translated, it gives CASSAQGVYEQYF.

This clonotype was counted ten times or more. The rearrangement joins TRBV13 to TRBJ2-3, with a tentative D call TRBD1 (6 bases). The V gene's germline CDR1 is PRHDT and CDR2 FYEKMQ (reference sequence). The CDR3 runs 15 residues. V was trimmed by 5 bases and J by 2 bases, leaving 14 bases between them. CDR3: CASSPRDTDTDTQYF. CDR3 in DNA: TGTGCCAGCAGCCCCCGGGACACCGACACAGATACGCAGTATTTT.

This clonotype was counted only a few times. This chain uses TRBV29-1 with TRBJ2-7, with 11 bases lining up with TRBD2. This CDR3 is built from 14 residues. V trimming: 5 bases; J trimming: 6 bases; junction bases outside the gene matches: 9. Germline V gives CDR1 SQVTM, CDR2 ANQGSEA. The chain's CDR3 is CSVSLAGGFTEQYF. CDR3 DNA: TGCAGCGTTAGCCTAGCGGGAGGTTTCACCGAGCAGTACTTC.

This clonotype was recorded at least ten times. The chain recombines TRBV28 with TRBJ2-3; weak D call: TRBD2 (6 bases). The CDR3 consists of 15 residues. Germline V CDR1 and CDR2: MDHEN, SYDVKM. V lost 3 bases to trimming and J lost 1 base, with 11 bases between them. The DNA of the CDR3 is TGTGCCAGCAGTTTCGGGGGAACGGGCACAGATACGCAGTATTTT. As protein: CASSFGGTGTDTQYF.

This clonotype was counted ten times or more. V and J are TRBV12-3 or TRBV12-4 and TRBJ1-1; possible D gene TRBD1, 5 bases. The V and J ends lost 3 bases and 2 bases respectively, with 10 bases between them. The CDR3 runs 14 residues. This chain's CDR3 is CASSFTDTNTEAFF. The CDR3, as DNA: TGTGCCAGCAGTTTTACGGACACTAACACTGAAGCTTTCTTT.

This clonotype was counted at least ten times. The rearrangement joins TRBV28 to TRBJ2-7; TRBD1 agrees at 9 bases. The CDR3 runs to 15 residues. Germline V lookup: CDR1 MDHEN, CDR2 SYDVKM. V shed 5 bases and J 4 bases; nucleotides not matched to a gene: 9. The CDR3 loop is CASSPPGTGIYEQYF. CDR3 sequence (DNA): TGTGCCAGCAGTCCCCCCGGGACAGGGATATACGAGCAGTACTTC.

This clonotype was detected many times. The chain uses TRBV29-1 and TRBJ2-3; 8 bases match TRBD2. CDR1 is SQVTM, CDR2 ANQGSEA, per germline. This CDR3 is 14 amino acids long. After removal of 4 bases from V and 3 bases from J, the junction contained 6 bases not matched to a gene. In DNA, the CDR3 is TGCAGCGTTGTTCCTTCGGGGGGGACAGATACGCAGTATTTT. It specifies CSVVPSGGTDTQYF.

This clonotype was picked up a small number of times. V usage is TRBV5-1 and J usage is TRBJ2-3, with D unclear. The CDR3 contains 14 residues. In germline, CDR1 is SGHRS, CDR2 YFSETQ. V was pared by 4 bases and J by 4 bases, with 13 bases between. The CDR3 sequence: CASSPTSQADTQYF. The CDR3 DNA sequence: TGCGCCAGCAGCCCAACATCTCAGGCAGATACGCAGTATTTT.

In its sample, this clonotype was seen many times. The rearrangement joins TRBV6-2 or TRBV6-3 to TRBJ2-7; 10 bases line up with TRBD2. Germline-derived CDR1 and CDR2 are MNHEY and SVGEGT. This CDR3 is built from 15 residues. The V gene end was trimmed by 2 bases and the J gene end by 2 bases; junction bases not matched to a gene: 3. The CDR3 here is CASSYASGGPYEQYF. The CDR3 DNA sequence: TGTGCCAGCAGTTACGCTAGCGGGGGACCCTACGAGCAGTACTTC.

This clonotype was counted between two and nine times. This chain links TRBV6-2 or TRBV6-3 with TRBJ2-1; tentative D call: TRBD2 (5 bases). Trimming pared 2 bases from V and 5 bases from J, leaving 10 bases between. In germline, CDR1 is MNHEY, CDR2 SVGEGT. This CDR3 has 14 amino acids. The CDR3 protein is CASSYPSSHNEQFF. DNA for the CDR3: TGTGCCAGCAGTTACCCTAGCAGCCACAATGAGCAGTTCTTC.

This clonotype was detected ten times or more. The chain uses TRBV2 and TRBJ2-5; 7 nucleotides align to TRBD1. Germline CDR1 and CDR2: SNHLY and FYNNEI. The V gene end was trimmed by 8 bases and the J gene end by 0 bases; junction bases not matched to a gene: 0. The CDR3 extends over 12 amino acids. This chain's CDR3 is CASDRDQETQYF. In nucleotides, the CDR3 is TGTGCCAGCGACAGGGACCAAGAGACCCAGTACTTC.

The chain has TRBV3-1 and TRBJ2-1; D remains ambiguous. This CDR3 is 13 amino acids long. V was cut by 0 bases and J by 7 bases, with 7 bases left in between. CDR1 and CDR2 from the germline V gene are LGHDT and YNNKEL (reference sequence). CDR3 sequence: CASSQEPGNEQFF. CDR3 coding DNA: TGTGCCAGCAGCCAAGAACCGGGTAATGAGCAGTTCTTC.

This clonotype was counted many times. This CDR3 reads CASSLRPYEQYF. CDR3 bases: TGTGCCAGCAGCCTCAGGCCCTACGAGCAGTACTTC. This chain connects TRBV7-2 to TRBJ2-7; D remains ambiguous. Germline V gene data show CDR1 as SGHTA and CDR2 as FQGNSA. The CDR3 is 12 amino acids. V was pared by 5 bases and J by 2 bases, with 7 bases between.

The chain is built from TRBV10-3 and TRBJ1-1, with D unresolved. The germline gives CDR1 ENHRY, CDR2 SYGVKD. The V end was cut by 3 bases, the J end by 2 bases, with 10 bases between. This CDR3 has 14 residues. The DNA for the CDR3 is TGTGCCATCAGTGAACAGAAGGGCAACACTGAAGCTTTCTTT. Residues: CAISEQKGNTEAFF.

The sample holds many counts of this clonotype. V gene TRBV7-2 combines with J gene TRBJ2-7, with TRBD2 identical over 12 bases. The germline V gene has CDR1 SGHTA and CDR2 FQGNSA. This CDR3 has 17 residues. V lost 5 bases, J lost 3 bases, and 11 bases stayed unmatched. CDR3 in DNA: TGTGCCAGCAGCACTAGACTAGCGGGAGTTACTGGCTACGAGCAGTACTTC. This codes for CASSTRLAGVTGYEQYF.